The entry that follows covers one T cell receptor beta chain sequence. What it binds is not known. The data derive from a study of radiation and T cells in renal cell carcinoma. Study-level points and caveats: In nephrectomy-only tumors, top 100 clonotypes averaged roughly 43%, versus 54% irradiated. Irradiated tumors held more dominant CDR3 motifs than control tumors.

CDR3 length: 15 amino acids. CDR1 MDHEN and CDR2 SYDVKM come from the germline V gene. Trimming left V 11 bases short and J 0 bases short, with 19 bases between. TCRdb's table, derived via immunoSEQ multiplex PCR, lists solely in-frame clones and lacks some. In the table there are about 9,300 clones, roughly 63% of which are singletons. Treatment of the sample: 15 Gy SBRT to primary tumor, nephrectomy 4 weeks later. Nephrectomy followed 15 Gy stereotactic body radiation by 4 weeks. The material was tumor tissue, obtained from a patient whose treatment included radiotherapy and nephrectomy. The TCR comes from a woman in her forties or fifties with renal cell carcinoma. This chain joins TRBV28 and TRBJ1-1; a weak D match, TRBD1 (5 bases). The CDR3 nucleotides read TGTGCCCCAGGGACTTCCTCCTCCCTGAACACTGAAGCTTTCTTT. Its protein is CAPGTSSSLNTEAFF.